This record concerns one T cell receptor beta chain sequence. These data are taken from a study of T cells after yellow fever vaccination. V lost 7 bases to trimming and J lost 2 bases, with 11 bases between them. The CDR3 length is 13 residues. TCR cDNA, made by 5'RACE template switching, carried an added universal primer site and UMIs. Via MiXCR, TCRdb re-called the 5' RACE reads, giving one row per CDR3 protein. The table has 45,000 to 75,000 distinct CDR3 sequences, around 5.4% seen once. Study results and limitations: Abundant contaminating clonotypes from the bulk population could appear in FACS-sorted repertoires. Of the clonotypes, a small share occurred in both CD4 and CD8 compartments.

This chain connects TRBV12-3 or TRBV12-4 to TRBJ2-5; no clear D gene. This specimen consisted of PBMCs, either bulk or a sorted T-cell subset (CD4+, CD8+, memory, or dextramer-sorted; not recorded which), obtained on the day of the yellow fever booster vaccination. This TCR came from a man aged 18 to 35 who received the YFV17D yellow fever vaccine. This CDR3 reads CASKKLGQETQYF. CDR3 coding DNA: TGTGCCAGCAAAAAACTCGGTCAAGAGACCCAGTACTTC.